This entry features one T cell receptor beta chain sequence. Its binding antigen is unknown. Base qualities are not recorded, but no much larger clone differs from it by a single base. The CDR3 regions of human TCRbeta chains were subjected to immunosequencing. For the original study's pipeline: TCRs in the repertoires were matched against a reference library of SARS-CoV-2-specific TCRs that had been generated with the MIRA antigen-specificity platform. Breadth was defined as the fraction of unique TCRs that were SARS-CoV-2-associated. Depth was defined as the fraction of total T cells that were SARS-CoV-2-associated. Using the MIRA data, each spike-specific TCR was assigned both to the spike region to which the TCR was reactive and to a CD4 or CD8 class. Log10-transformed breadth and depth values were compared by one-way ANOVA with Sidak's multiple comparisons tests. In its TCRdb copy, this immuneACCESS table keeps in-frame sequences only and misses some clones. Where compared with another copy, unresolved V genes explain less than half of these, and the others have no known cause. That table supplies the V and J calls and clone size; D and trimming were determined from the DNA. The table for this sample lists more than 80,000 clones; 80% to 95% of them were counted only once. The ten most abundant clones make up around 3.2% of the sample.

The CDR3 runs 17 residues from the cysteine to the phenylalanine. The only DNA kept is the CDR3, 51 bases in frame from the first base. V loses 1 base of germline sequence and J loses 6 bases, and the interval between the two ends is 21 bases. From a lookup of the germline V gene, CDR1 and CDR2 are SGHNT and YENEEA. The label giving this sample's time point can be read as: about 28 days (+/-7) after the second vaccine dose. AZD1222 recipients with second doses at about 4 weeks or about 12 weeks were pooled, because spike-specific TCR depth and breadth did not differ between schedules. Vaccinee samples were obtained from the UK trials COV001 and COV002, which included a single-blind randomized controlled phase 2/3 trial of AZD1222 (ChAdOx1 nCoV-19) in healthy adults. For TCRbeta chain sequencing, PBMC samples were collected from trial participants at day 0 and at day 28 after the second dose. The data were obtained in a study of T cell responses to AZD1222 COVID-19 vaccine (dated by TCRdb to about 2021). General notes on the study: A total of approximately 240 trial participants underwent TCR sequencing, of whom roughly 210 had received two doses of AZD1222 and 26 had received two doses of the MenACWY control vaccine. Enrollment into the trials was organized by age into subgroups of 18-55, 56-69 and 70-plus years, and those subgroups contained roughly 150, 30 and 60 TCR-sequenced participants, respectively.

Findings and caveats that apply to the study as a whole: In the small 56-69-year group, the increase in depth fell short of significance, most likely because of low power. Participants were mostly white British and included more females than males, and it was suggested by the authors that clonal diversity may have been underestimated. Epitopes outside the regions mutated in the B.1.351 and B.1.1.7 variants were reportedly recognized by nearly half of the unique spike-specific TCRs. Conclusions about previously exposed vaccinees are limited, since just five or six AZD1222 recipients were seropositive for SARS-CoV-2 at baseline. Because no samples from the day 14 peak response were available, repertoires could be characterized only after the peak T cell response. A significant rise in spike-specific TCR breadth and depth was observed after two AZD1222 doses relative to day 0 and relative to MenACWY recipients. CD4 TCRs associated with the vaccine covered the entire spike protein, and the dominant responses were in regions 160-218 and 743-854.

The rearranged segments are TRBV11-3 and TRBJ1-2, with no reliable assignment of the D segment. The receptor comes from an adult who received the AZD1222 COVID-19 vaccine. The specimen was peripheral blood, collected 28 days after the second AZD1222 dose. CDR3 sequence: CASSLAPGTPSRNGYTF. At the DNA level, the sequence is TGTGCCAGCAGCTTAGCGCCGGGTACCCCCTCCCGAAATGGCTACACCTTC.